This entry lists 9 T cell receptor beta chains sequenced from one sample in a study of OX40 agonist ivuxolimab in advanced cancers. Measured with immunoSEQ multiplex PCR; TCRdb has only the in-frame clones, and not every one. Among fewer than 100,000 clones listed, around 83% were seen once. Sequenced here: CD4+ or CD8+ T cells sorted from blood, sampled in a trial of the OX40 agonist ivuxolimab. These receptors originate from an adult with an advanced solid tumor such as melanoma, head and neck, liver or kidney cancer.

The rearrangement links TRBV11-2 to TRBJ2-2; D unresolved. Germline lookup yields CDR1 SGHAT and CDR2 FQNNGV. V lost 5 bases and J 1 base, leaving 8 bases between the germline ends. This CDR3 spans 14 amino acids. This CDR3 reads CASSARQNTGELFF. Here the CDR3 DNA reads TGTGCCAGCAGCGCCCGACAGAACACCGGGGAGCTGTTTTTT.

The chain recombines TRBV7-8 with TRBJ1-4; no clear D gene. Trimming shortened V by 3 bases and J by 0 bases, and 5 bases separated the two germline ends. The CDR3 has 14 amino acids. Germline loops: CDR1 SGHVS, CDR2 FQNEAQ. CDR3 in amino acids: CASSLVTTNEKLFF. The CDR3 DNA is TGTGCCAGCAGCTTGGTTACAACTAATGAAAAACTGTTTTTT.

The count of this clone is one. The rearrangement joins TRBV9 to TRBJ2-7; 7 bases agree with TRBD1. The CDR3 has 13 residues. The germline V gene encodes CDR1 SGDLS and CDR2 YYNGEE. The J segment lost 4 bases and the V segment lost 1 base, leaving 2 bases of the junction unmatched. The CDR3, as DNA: TGTGCCAGCAGCGTAACGACAGGGTACGAGCAGTACTTC. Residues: CASSVTTGYEQYF.

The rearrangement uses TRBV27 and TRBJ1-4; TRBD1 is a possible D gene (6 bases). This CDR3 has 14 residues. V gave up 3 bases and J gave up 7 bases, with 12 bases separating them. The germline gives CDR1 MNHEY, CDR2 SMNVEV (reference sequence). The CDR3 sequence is CASSFGGVGEKLFF. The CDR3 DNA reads TGTGCCAGCAGTTTTGGGGGCGTGGGTGAAAAACTGTTTTTT.

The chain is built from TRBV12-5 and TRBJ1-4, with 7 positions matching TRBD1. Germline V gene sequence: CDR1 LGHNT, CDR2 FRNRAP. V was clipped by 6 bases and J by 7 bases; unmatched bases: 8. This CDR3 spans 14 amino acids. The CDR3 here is CASGSGGWSEKLFF. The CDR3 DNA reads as TGTGCTAGTGGCTCAGGGGGATGGAGTGAAAAACTGTTTTTT.

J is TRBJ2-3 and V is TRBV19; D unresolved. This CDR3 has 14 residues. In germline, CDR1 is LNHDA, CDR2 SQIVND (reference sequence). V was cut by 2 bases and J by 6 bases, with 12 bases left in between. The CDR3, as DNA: TGTGCCAGTAGTATACCCCCAAGTCGCGATACGCAGTATTTT. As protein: CASSIPPSRDTQYF.

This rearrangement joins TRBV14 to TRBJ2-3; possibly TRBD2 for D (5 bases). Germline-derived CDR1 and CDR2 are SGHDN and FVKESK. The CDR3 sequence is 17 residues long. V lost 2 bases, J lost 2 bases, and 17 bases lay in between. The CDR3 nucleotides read TGTGCCAGCAGCCAACTTGGACTTCAAAAAATCACAGATACGCAGTATTTT. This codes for CASSQLGLQKITDTQYF.

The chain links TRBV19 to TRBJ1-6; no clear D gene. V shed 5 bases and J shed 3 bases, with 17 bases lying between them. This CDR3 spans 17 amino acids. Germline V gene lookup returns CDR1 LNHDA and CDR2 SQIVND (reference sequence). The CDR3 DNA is TGTGCCAGTAGTCCAACCTCTGGGCTGCTCTATAATTCACCCCTCCACTTT. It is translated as CASSPTSGLLYNSPLHF.

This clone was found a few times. CDR3 in DNA: TGTGCCAGCGGTTACAGGGGAAGCACAGATACGCAGTATTTT. This codes for CASGYRGSTDTQYF. The chain employs TRBV5-4 and TRBJ2-3; TRBD1 agrees at 7 bases. From germline, CDR1 is SGHNT and CDR2 YYREEE (reference sequence). The CDR3 extends over 14 amino acids. The junction had 5 bases not matched to a gene; V was cut back by 7 bases and J by 0 bases. The full variable domain, completed using reference TRBV5-4 and TRBJ2-3, is ETGVTQSPTHLIKTRGQQVTLRCSSQSGHNTVSWYQQALGQGPQFIFQYYREEENGRGNFPPRFSGLQFPNYSSELNVNALELDDSALYLCASGYRGSTDTQYFGPGTRLTVL.